The 15 T cell receptor beta chains presented below share a single source sample, sequenced in a study of technical replicates of blood from four donors. Clones were sequenced by immunoSEQ multiplex PCR, and TCRdb holds only the in-frame ones, with some missing. The table lists some 87,000 clones, about 90% of them singletons. Sequenced sample: T cells isolated from PBMCs. Receptor source: a human donor in good health.

The sample holds one count of this clone. Sequence at one end of the junction differs from germline and may be a read error. The V call is TRBV5-1, the J call TRBJ1-5; 8 nucleotides agree with TRBD1. CDR3 length: 16 residues. Germline V gene data show CDR1 as SGHRS and CDR2 as YFSETQ. For the CDR3, the DNA is TGCGCCAGCAGATTGGAAGCAGGGGGCTCCAATCAGCCCCAGCATTTT. Its protein product is CASRLEAGGSNQPQHF.

The chain employs TRBV19 and TRBJ2-3, with unresolved D. Germline-derived CDR1 and CDR2 are LNHDA and SQIVND (reference sequence). The V end lost 6 bases, the J end lost 5 bases, and 12 bases lay between the germline ends. There are 13 residues in the CDR3. The CDR3 spells CASSLTPGDTQYF. CDR3 DNA: TGTGCCAGTAGCCTGACTCCTGGAGATACGCAGTATTTT.

The rearrangement links TRBV27 to TRBJ2-1; maybe TRBD2 (6 bases). CDR1 MNHEY and CDR2 SMNVEV come from the germline V gene (reference sequence). The germline V and J ends were trimmed by 8 bases and 7 bases, with 21 bases remaining between them. The length of the CDR3 is 15 residues. CDR3: CASSLTGQEGNEQFF. CDR3 in DNA: TGTGCCAGCTCCCTCACGGGGCAGGAGGGGAATGAGCAGTTCTTC.

The chain employs TRBV9 and TRBJ1-5; weak D call: TRBD1 (5 bases). CDR3 length equals 15 residues. CDR1 is SGDLS and CDR2 is YYNGEE in the germline V gene. V shed 3 bases and J shed 4 bases, with 14 bases lying between them. The CDR3 DNA is TGTGCCAGCAGCGGGGGGGTACAGCCAAATCAGCCCCAGCATTTT. The encoded protein is CASSGGVQPNQPQHF.

The V gene is TRBV4-3, the J gene TRBJ1-3; maybe TRBD1 (5 bases). Trimming pared 4 bases from V and 3 bases from J, leaving 7 bases between. CDR1 LGHNA and CDR2 YSLEER come from the germline V gene. This CDR3 is 13 amino acids long. As DNA, the CDR3 is TGCGCCAGCAGCCGGGGCGTTGGAAACACCATATATTTT. Amino acid sequence: CASSRGVGNTIYF.

CDR3 DNA: TGCGCCAGCAGCCAACCCCATGGACAGGGGGCCTCTGAAGCTTTCTTT. Its translation: CASSQPHGQGASEAFF. This rearrangement joins TRBV4-1 to TRBJ1-1, with 11 bases lining up with TRBD1. Germline loops: CDR1 MGHRA, CDR2 YSYEKL. Trimming removed 2 bases from V and 6 bases from J; junction bases left unmatched: 8. This CDR3 spans 16 amino acids.

The chain carries TRBV5-8 and TRBJ1-4, with a tentative D call TRBD1 (5 bases). Germline CDR1 is SGHTS and CDR2 is YDEGEE. The CDR3 sequence is 16 residues long. The germline V and J ends were trimmed by 4 bases and 2 bases, with 15 bases remaining between them. CDR3 region: CASSPHNRITNEKLFF. The CDR3 nucleotides are TGTGCCAGCAGCCCCCACAACAGGATCACTAATGAAAAACTGTTTTTT.

The chain recombines TRBV4-1 with TRBJ2-7, with D possibly being TRBD1 (6 bases). The germline V gene has CDR1 MGHRA and CDR2 YSYEKL. V lost 0 bases and J lost 4, with 13 bases in between. The CDR3 has 15 residues. The CDR3, as DNA: TGCGCCAGCAGCCAAGAACCTGGGACAATTTACGAGCAGTACTTC. Its protein product is CASSQEPGTIYEQYF.

The table lists this clone with a count of one. The chain joins TRBV9 to TRBJ2-7; tentative D call: TRBD2 (6 bases). The CDR3 has 14 residues. Between the trimmed V and J ends, which lost 3 bases and 0 bases, there was a span of 10 bases. Per germline, CDR1 SGDLS and CDR2 YYNGEE. For the CDR3, the DNA is TGTGCCAGCAGCGCGGGGGACGACTCCTACGAGCAGTACTTC. Encoded protein: CASSAGDDSYEQYF.

The chain links TRBV30 to TRBJ2-5, with 9 positions matching TRBD2. With V trimmed by 2 bases and J by 2 bases, 9 bases remained unmatched. Germline V lookup: CDR1 GTSNPN, CDR2 SVGIG (reference sequence). The CDR3 totals 16 residues. CDR3 sequence: CAWSSTSGPVQETQYF. The CDR3 coding sequence is TGTGCCTGGAGTTCAACTAGCGGGCCGGTACAAGAGACCCAGTACTTC.

The J gene is TRBJ1-1, the V gene TRBV6-1; D may be TRBD1 (5 bases). Germline V CDR1 and CDR2: MNHNS, SASEGT. V dropped 9 bases and J dropped 5 bases, with 22 bases sitting between them. The CDR3 loop spans 15 amino acids. The CDR3 DNA is TGTGCCAGTATGAACCTCAGGGAATTGCGAACTGAAGCTTTCTTT. It yields the protein CASMNLRELRTEAFF.

The chain combines TRBV13 with TRBJ2-5; D is ambiguous. Germline assignment: CDR1 PRHDT and CDR2 FYEKMQ (reference sequence). V lost 2 bases, J lost 4 bases, and 5 bases lay in between. CDR3 length: 12 amino acids. CDR3 bases: TGTGCCAGCAGCTTATATCTAGAGACCCAGTACTTC. It translates to CASSLYLETQYF.

The table lists this clone with a few counts. V is TRBV7-8 and J is TRBJ2-7, with D possibly matching TRBD2 (5 bases). The CDR3 is 14 residues long. V was shortened by 0 bases and J by 3 bases, with 9 bases between the two germline ends. Germline V CDR1 and CDR2: SGHVS, FQNEAQ. The CDR3 region is CASSLAGVSYEQYF. CDR3 DNA: TGTGCCAGCAGCTTAGCGGGAGTGAGCTACGAGCAGTACTTC. The full variable domain, with the rest looked up from reference TRBV7-8 and TRBJ2-7, is GAGVSQSPRYKVAKRGQDVALRCDPISGHVSLFWYQQALGQGPEFLTYFQNEAQLDKSGLPSDRFFAERPEGSVSTLKIQRTQQEDSAVYLCASSLAGVSYEQYFGPGTRLTVT.

This rearrangement joins TRBV9 to TRBJ1-4, with a weak D call TRBD1 (6 bases). The V end was cut by 4 bases, the J end by 6 bases, with 16 bases between. This CDR3 is built from 15 residues. Germline lookup yields CDR1 SGDLS and CDR2 YYNGEE. CDR3 nucleotides: TGTGCCAGCAGCCCCCAGGACAGCCCATATGAAAAACTGTTTTTT. This encodes CASSPQDSPYEKLFF.

CDR3 coding DNA: TGTGCCAGCAGCCAATCAGTACTAGCGGCACATGAGCAGTTCTTC. It translates to CASSQSVLAAHEQFF. This sequence joins TRBV7-2 and TRBJ2-1; 8 bases line up with TRBD2. Per germline, CDR1 SGHTA and CDR2 FQGNSA. CDR3 size: 15 residues. V shed 5 bases and J 8 bases; nucleotides not matched to a gene: 11.